This T cell receptor (beta chain) was obtained from a study of shared clonotypes between healthy human individuals. Study results and limitations: Researchers found naive subsets generally carried larger estimated richness than memory subsets.

CDR3 length: 15 residues. The J segment lost 6 bases and the V segment lost 5 bases, leaving 8 bases of the junction unmatched. CDR1 MNHNS and CDR2 SASEGT come from the germline V gene. Profiled with immunoSEQ multiplex PCR; TCRdb holds only in-frame clones, not every one. In the table there are approximately 98,000 clones, approximately 70% of which are singletons. With respect to this clone: Its specificity is not known.

The chain joins TRBV6-1 to TRBJ1-5; 9 bases are shared with TRBD1. The sequenced material came from memory CD8+ T cells sorted from blood. The subset: CD45RO+ cells pooled with CCR7-negative TemRA cells. This receptor was taken from a woman aged 30 to 39 in good health. CDR3 sequence reads: CASSHRDRVGQPQHF. CDR3 bases: TGTGCCAGCAGTCACCGGGACAGGGTGGGTCAGCCCCAGCATTTT.